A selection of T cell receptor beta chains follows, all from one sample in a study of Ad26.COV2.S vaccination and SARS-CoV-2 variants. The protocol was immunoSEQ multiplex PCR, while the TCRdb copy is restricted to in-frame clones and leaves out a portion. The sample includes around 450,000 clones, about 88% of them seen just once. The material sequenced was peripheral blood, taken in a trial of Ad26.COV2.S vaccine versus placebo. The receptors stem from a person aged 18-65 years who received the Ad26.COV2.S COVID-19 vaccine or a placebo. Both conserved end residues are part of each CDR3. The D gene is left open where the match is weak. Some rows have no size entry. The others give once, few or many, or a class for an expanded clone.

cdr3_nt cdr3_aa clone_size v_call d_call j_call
TGTGCCGGGGGAGCGGGAGTATACACGCAGTATTTT CAGGAGVYTQYF - TRBV10-3 TRBD2 TRBJ2-3
TGCGCCAGCAGCTCAACTAGCGGGAGAGGCATTCAGTACTTC CASSSTSGRGIQYF - TRBV5-1 TRBD2 TRBJ2-4
TGCGCCAGCAGCTTGGACCTAGCGGGGGCCGGGGAGCTGTTTTTT CASSLDLAGAGELFF - TRBV5-1 TRBD2 TRBJ2-2
TGCGCCAGCAGCCCCGGACAGGCGTCCTATGGCTACACCTTC CASSPGQASYGYTF once TRBV5-1 TRBD1 TRBJ1-2
TGCGCCAGCAGCTTGGCGTGGGGACCAGATACGCAGTATTTT CASSLAWGPDTQYF - TRBV5-1 - TRBJ2-3
TGCGCCAGCAGCCAAGTCCGGGACAGCCAAGAGACCCAGTACTTC CASSQVRDSQETQYF - TRBV4-3 TRBD1 TRBJ2-5
TGCGCCAGCAGCTTGCTCGGAGGGGGCGAGCAGTTCTTC CASSLLGGGEQFF - TRBV5-1 - TRBJ2-1
TGCAGTGCTAGTCCCCCGGGGGTCCGAGGGGATGAGCAGTTCTTC CSASPPGVRGDEQFF - TRBV20-1 - TRBJ2-1
TGCGCCAGCAGCTTGGGGATGGGGTACGAGCAGTACTTC CASSLGMGYEQYF - TRBV5-1 - TRBJ2-7
TGTGCCAGCAGCTTAGTTGGAGGGCAGCCCCAGCATTTT CASSLVGGQPQHF - TRBV7-2 - TRBJ1-5
TGTGCCAGCAGCCCAAGGGGGCGAGAGACCCAGTACTTC CASSPRGRETQYF - TRBV11-3 TRBD1 TRBJ2-5
TGTGCCAGCAGTCGCCGGGACATGGAGGTTGAAGCTTTCTTT CASSRRDMEVEAFF - TRBV6-5 - TRBJ1-1
TGTGCCAGCAGCCGCGACAGGGGATTACACTATGGCTACACCTTC CASSRDRGLHYGYTF - TRBV7-9 TRBD1 TRBJ1-2
TGTGCCAGCAGCCCTAGGGACGACAATTCACCCCTCCACTTT CASSPRDDNSPLHF - TRBV7-9 - TRBJ1-6
TGTGCCTGGAGTGTCTGGGACAGGAGTTATGCAACTAATGAAAAACTGTTTTTT CAWSVWDRSYATNEKLFF - TRBV30 TRBD1 TRBJ1-4
TGTGCCAGCAGCTTAACGGGTGGTGGCGCCGGGAACACTGAAGCTTTCTTT CASSLTGGGAGNTEAFF - TRBV7-3 - TRBJ1-1
TGTGCCAGCAGCTTAACTAGCGGGGGGGCCTTGCCCGGGGAGCTGTTTTTT CASSLTSGGALPGELFF - TRBV7-3 TRBD2 TRBJ2-2